The 10 T cell receptor beta chains below come from one sample, sequenced in a study of blood T cell repertoires in COVID-19. Clones were read by immunoSEQ multiplex PCR, and TCRdb kept only the in-frame ones, dropping some. The table has hundreds of thousands of clones, approximately 88% seen once; the top ten hold under 7.5%. Sequencing used peripheral blood. The receptors derive from a man aged 55-75 years who had recovered from COVID-19.

V usage is TRBV28 and J usage is TRBJ1-6; D gene uncertain. This CDR3 contains 14 residues. Germline CDR1 and CDR2: MDHEN and SYDVKM. V dropped 3 bases and J dropped 10 bases, with 13 bases sitting between them. CDR3 protein: CASSLRGVSSPLHF. CDR3 nucleotides: TGTGCCAGCAGTTTGAGAGGAGTGAGCTCACCCCTCCACTTT.

V and J are TRBV19 and TRBJ2-1; 12 bases line up with TRBD1. CDR1 LNHDA and CDR2 SQIVND come from the germline V gene (reference sequence). The CDR3 covers 16 residues. The V segment lost 5 bases and the J segment 7 bases; nucleotides outside the gene matches: 9. The CDR3 DNA follows: TGTGCCAGTAGTCTCCGGGACAGGGGGCATGGTAATGAGCAGTTCTTC. This sequence encodes CASSLRDRGHGNEQFF.

V gene TRBV24-1 combines with J gene TRBJ2-2; TRBD2 agrees at 13 bases. Germline trimming cut 3 bases from V and 1 base from J; bases unmatched to any gene: 1. The CDR3 extends over 17 amino acids. The germline V gene encodes CDR1 KGHDR and CDR2 SFDVKD. CDR3 amino acids: CATSDRTSGRNTGELFF. CDR3 DNA: TGTGCCACCAGTGATCGGACTAGCGGGAGGAACACCGGGGAGCTGTTTTTT.

J is TRBJ2-5 and V is TRBV6-6; D is ambiguous. Trimming took 6 bases from V and 1 from J, leaving 3 bases between them. Germline assignment: CDR1 MNHNY and CDR2 SVGAGI (reference sequence). The CDR3 spans 11 residues. DNA of the CDR3: TGTGCCAGCAGCCTCCAAGAGACCCAGTACTTC. Encoded protein: CASSLQETQYF.

This chain uses TRBV11-2 with TRBJ2-1; the D is unclear. CDR3 length equals 15 residues. The V gene lost 0 bases and the J gene lost 3 bases, with 9 bases spanning the gap. CDR1 SGHAT and CDR2 FQNNGV come from the germline V gene. The CDR3 is CASSLEGSDYNEQFF. In nucleotides, the CDR3 is TGTGCCAGCAGCTTAGAGGGCAGTGACTACAATGAGCAGTTCTTC.

The CDR3 nucleotides read TGTGCCAGCAGCGGTCGTGGGGCAGGAAATTCACCCCTCCACTTT. Encoded protein: CASSGRGAGNSPLHF. The chain employs TRBV9 and TRBJ1-6, with D possibly matching TRBD1 (5 bases). The CDR3 extends over 15 amino acids. Germline V gives CDR1 SGDLS, CDR2 YYNGEE. The V end lost 3 bases, the J end lost 7 bases, and 14 bases lay between the germline ends.

This chain connects TRBV7-3 to TRBJ2-2; D remains ambiguous. Looked up from germline, CDR1 is SGHTA and CDR2 is FQGTGA. The CDR3 covers 14 residues. V was clipped by 8 bases and J by 1 base, with 11 bases between them. CDR3 in amino acids: CASQERKNTGELFF. The CDR3 DNA reads TGTGCCAGCCAGGAACGGAAGAACACCGGGGAGCTGTTTTTT.

This chain joins TRBV10-3 and TRBJ2-1, with 13 bases that match TRBD2. CDR1 and CDR2 from the germline V gene are ENHRY and SYGVKD. With 5 bases clipped from V and 9 bases from J, the junction kept 4 bases outside the gene matches. The CDR3 is 14 residues long. DNA for the CDR3: TGTGCCATCAGTCCTGGGACTAGCGGGGTTGAGCAGTTCTTC. This encodes CAISPGTSGVEQFF.

V and J are TRBV7-2 and TRBJ1-5; possibly TRBD1 for D (6 bases). CDR1 is SGHTA, CDR2 FQGNSA, per germline. V lost 4 bases, J lost 4 bases, and 11 bases lay in between. The CDR3 consists of 14 residues. The chain's CDR3 is CASSSEGVNQPQHF. Here the CDR3 DNA reads TGTGCCAGCAGCTCTGAGGGGGTTAATCAGCCCCAGCATTTT.

The chain is built from TRBV7-9 and TRBJ2-4; a possible D gene is TRBD1 (6 bases). The V gene's germline CDR1 is SEHNR and CDR2 FQNEAQ (reference sequence). The CDR3 sequence is 13 residues long. Trimming cost V 5 bases and J 6 bases, with 11 bases left between them. Written as DNA, the CDR3 is TGTGCCAGCAGCAACATGGGGGCAAACATTCAGTACTTC. Translation gives CASSNMGANIQYF.